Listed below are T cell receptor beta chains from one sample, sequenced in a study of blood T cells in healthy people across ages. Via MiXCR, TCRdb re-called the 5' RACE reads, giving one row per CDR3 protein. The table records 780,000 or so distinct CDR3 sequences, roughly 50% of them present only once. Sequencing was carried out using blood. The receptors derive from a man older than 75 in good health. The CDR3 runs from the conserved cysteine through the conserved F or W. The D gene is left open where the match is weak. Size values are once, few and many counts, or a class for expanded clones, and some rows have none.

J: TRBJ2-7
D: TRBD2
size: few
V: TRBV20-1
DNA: TGCAGTGCTACTCTAGCGGGAGGACTCTACGAGCAGTACTTC
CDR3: CSATLAGGLYEQYF

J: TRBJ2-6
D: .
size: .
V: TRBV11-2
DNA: TGTGCCAGCAACGAATTGAGTGGGGCCAACGTCCTGACTTTC
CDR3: CASNELSGANVLTF

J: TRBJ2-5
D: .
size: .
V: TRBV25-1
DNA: TGTGCCAGCAGTAGGGTGGACCAAGAGACCCAGTACTTC
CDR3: CASSRVDQETQYF

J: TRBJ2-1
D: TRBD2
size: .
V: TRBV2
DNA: TGTGCCAGCAGTGATAGTGAGGCGGGAGGGTCCTACAATGAGCAGTTCTTC
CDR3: CASSDSEAGGSYNEQFF

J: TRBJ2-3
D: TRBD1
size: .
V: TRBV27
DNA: TGTGCCAGCAGCCGACCCGGGACAGGGGTAGGTACGCAGTATTTT
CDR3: CASSRPGTGVGTQYF

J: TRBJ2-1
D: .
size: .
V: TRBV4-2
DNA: TGTGCCAGCAGCCAAGACTTGAGGGGGGAGCGGCCCTACAATGAGCAGTTCTTC
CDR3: CASSQDLRGERPYNEQFF

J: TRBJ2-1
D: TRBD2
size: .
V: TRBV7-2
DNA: TGTGCCAGCAGCTTAGATGGGACTACCTACAATGAGCAGTTCTTC
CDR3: CASSLDGTTYNEQFF

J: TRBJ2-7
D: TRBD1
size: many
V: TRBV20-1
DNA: TGCAGTTGTCGGCGGACAGGGGCCTACGAGCAGTACTTC
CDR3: CSCRRTGAYEQYF

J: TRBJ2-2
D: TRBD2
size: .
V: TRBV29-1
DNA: TGCAGCGTTGGGGGCGGGAGATTGTCCGGGGAGCTGTTTTTT
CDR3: CSVGGGRLSGELFF

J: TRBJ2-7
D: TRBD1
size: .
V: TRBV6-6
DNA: TGTGCCAGCACCCCTGGGGGACAGGGGGCAGACGAGCAGTACTTC
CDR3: CASTPGGQGADEQYF

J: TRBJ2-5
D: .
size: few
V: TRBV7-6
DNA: TGTGCCAGCAGTCCCACCGGGACACGTCAAGAGACCCAGTACTTC
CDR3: CASSPTGTRQETQYF

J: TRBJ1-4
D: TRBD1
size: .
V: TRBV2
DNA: TGTGCCAGCAGCCAAGACAGGGCCAAGGAAAAACTGTTTTTT
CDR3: CASSQDRAKEKLFF

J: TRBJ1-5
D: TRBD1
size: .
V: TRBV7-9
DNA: TGTGCCAGCAGCTCCGATCAGGGGGTGTTCACCAATCAGCCCCAGCATTTT
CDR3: CASSSDQGVFTNQPQHF

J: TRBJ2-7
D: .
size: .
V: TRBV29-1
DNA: TGCAGCGTTCGCCAGTCTATCTACGAGCAGTACTTC
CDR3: CSVRQSIYEQYF

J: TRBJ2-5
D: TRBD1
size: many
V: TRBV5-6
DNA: TGTGCCAGCAGCTTGGGACAGGGGGCCCAAGAGACCCAGTACTTC
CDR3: CASSLGQGAQETQYF

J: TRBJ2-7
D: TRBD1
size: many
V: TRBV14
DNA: TGTGCCAGCAGCCAAGGGGGCCGGACAGGGACCTGGGGAACCTACGAGCAGTACTTC
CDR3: CASSQGGRTGTWGTYEQYF

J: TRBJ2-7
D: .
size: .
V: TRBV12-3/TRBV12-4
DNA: TGTGCCAGCAGACCCAAGACTATTCCAAGGTGCGAGCAGTACTTC
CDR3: CASRPKTIPRCEQYF

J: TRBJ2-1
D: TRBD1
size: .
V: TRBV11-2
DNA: TGTGCCAGCAACCCCCGGGACAGGGGGTTCGGTGAGCAGTTCTTC
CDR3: CASNPRDRGFGEQFF

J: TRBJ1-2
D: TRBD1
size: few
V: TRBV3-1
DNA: TGTGCCAGCAGCCCCTTTGGACAGGATGGCTACACCTTC
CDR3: CASSPFGQDGYTF

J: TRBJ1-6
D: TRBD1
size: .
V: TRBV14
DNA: TGCGCCAGCAGCCCCGACAGGGGGGCTTCACCCCTCCACTTT
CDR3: CASSPDRGASPLHF

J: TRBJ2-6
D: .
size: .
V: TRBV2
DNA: TGTGCCAGCCGCCGTTCATCAATCCGCCCTGGGGCCAACGTCTTGACTTTC
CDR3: CASRRSSIRPGANVLTF

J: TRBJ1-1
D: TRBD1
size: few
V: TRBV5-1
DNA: TGCGCCAGCAGCCCGACAGGGCTCGACACTGAAGCTTTCTTT
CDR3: CASSPTGLDTEAFF

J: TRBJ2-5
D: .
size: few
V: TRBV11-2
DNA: TGTGCCAGCAGCTATCAGGCCGGGGGCGGAGAGACCCAGTACTTC
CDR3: CASSYQAGGGETQYF

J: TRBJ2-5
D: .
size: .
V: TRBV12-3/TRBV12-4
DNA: TGTGCCAGCAGTATCCGGGACGGGCAAGAGACCCAGTACTTC
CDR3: CASSIRDGQETQYF

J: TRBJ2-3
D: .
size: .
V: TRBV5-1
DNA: TGCGCCAGCAAGAGGGCCCTCACAGATATGCAGTATTTT
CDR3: CASKRALTDMQYF

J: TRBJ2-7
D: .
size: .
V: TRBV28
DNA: TGTGCCAGCATGGCACTCTACGAGCAGTACTTC
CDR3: CASMALYEQYF

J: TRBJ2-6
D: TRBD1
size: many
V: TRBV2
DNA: TGTGCCATTGGGACAGTCTCTGGGGCCAACGTCCTGACTTTC
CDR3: CAIGTVSGANVLTF

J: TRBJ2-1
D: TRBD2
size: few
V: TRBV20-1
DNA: TGCAGTGCTAGAGTACCGCGGAGCGGGGCTAGGAATGAGCAGTTCTTC
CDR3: CSARVPRSGARNEQFF

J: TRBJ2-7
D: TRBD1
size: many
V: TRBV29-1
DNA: TGCAGCGTTGGAATACAGGGGTTGCTAAGTGGCTACGAGCAGTACTTC
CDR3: CSVGIQGLLSGYEQYF

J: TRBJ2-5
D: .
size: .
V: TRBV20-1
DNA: TGCAGTGCTAGAGATATAGGACGGGTGGGGGAGACCCAGTACTTC
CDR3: CSARDIGRVGETQYF

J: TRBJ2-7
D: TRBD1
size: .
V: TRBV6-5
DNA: TGTGCCAGCACTCGCGGACAGGGTGCGAACGAGCAGTACTTC
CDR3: CASTRGQGANEQYF

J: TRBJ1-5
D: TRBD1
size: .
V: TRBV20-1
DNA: TGCAGTGCTAGAGGACAGGGACAATCAGCCCAGCATTTT
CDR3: CSARGQGQSAQHF

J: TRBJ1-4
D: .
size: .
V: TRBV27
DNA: TGTGCCAGCAGGGGACCCAGAGCAACTAATGAAAAACTGTTTTTT
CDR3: CASRGPRATNEKLFF

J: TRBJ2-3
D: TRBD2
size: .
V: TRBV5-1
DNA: TGCGCCAGCAGCTTCGGGACTAGCGGGAGTATGGATACGCAGTATTTT
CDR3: CASSFGTSGSMDTQYF

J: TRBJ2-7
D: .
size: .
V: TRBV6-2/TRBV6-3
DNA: TGTGCCAGCAGTAGACAGACCAACTACGAGCAGTACTTC
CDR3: CASSRQTNYEQYF

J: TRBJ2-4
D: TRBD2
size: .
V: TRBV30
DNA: TGTGCCTGGATAGCACGGGAGGACCAGTACTTC
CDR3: CAWIAREDQYF

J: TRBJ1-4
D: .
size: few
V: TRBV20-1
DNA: TGCAGTGCTAACCAAAATGAAAAACTGTTTTTT
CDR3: CSANQNEKLFF

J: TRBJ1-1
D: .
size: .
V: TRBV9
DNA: TGTGCCAGCAGCCCCCCAATAGTGGTGAACACTGAAGCTTTCTTT
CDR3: CASSPPIVVNTEAFF

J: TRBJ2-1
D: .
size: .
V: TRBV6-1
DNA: TGTGCCAGCAGTACCCGACGGGGGCCGTACAATGAGCAGTTCTTC
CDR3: CASSTRRGPYNEQFF

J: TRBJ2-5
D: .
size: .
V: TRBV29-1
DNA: TGCAGCGTTGAAGATTGGAGGGGGCGGGAGACCCAGTACTTC
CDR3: CSVEDWRGRETQYF

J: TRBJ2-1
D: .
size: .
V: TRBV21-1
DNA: TGTGCCAGCACCCCTGGGAGAGCGGGCAATGAGCAGTTCTTC
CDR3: CASTPGRAGNEQFF

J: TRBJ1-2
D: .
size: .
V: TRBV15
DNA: TGTGCCACCAGCAGAGATCGGCAGGGTTTGTCCTACACCTTC
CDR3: CATSRDRQGLSYTF

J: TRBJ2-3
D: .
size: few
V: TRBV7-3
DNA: TGTGCCAGCAGCCGAGGGGGACCCGGCACAGATACGCAGTATTTT
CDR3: CASSRGGPGTDTQYF

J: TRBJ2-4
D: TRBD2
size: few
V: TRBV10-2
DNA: TGCGCCAGCAGTGAGTCAAGCGGGAGGGTAAACATTCAGTACTTC
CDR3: CASSESSGRVNIQYF

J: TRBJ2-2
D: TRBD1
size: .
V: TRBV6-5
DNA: TGTGCCAGCAGTTACCGCCGACAGGGGACCGGGGAGCTGTTTTTT
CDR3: CASSYRRQGTGELFF

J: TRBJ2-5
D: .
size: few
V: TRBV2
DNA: TGTGCCAGCAGTACCGCCCAGGAGACCCAGTACTTC
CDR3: CASSTAQETQYF

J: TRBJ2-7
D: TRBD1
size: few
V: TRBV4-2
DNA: TGTGCCAGCAGCCAACCGGGACAGGTGAGCAATGAGCAGTACTTC
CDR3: CASSQPGQVSNEQYF

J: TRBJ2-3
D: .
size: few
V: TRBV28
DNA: TGTGCCAGCAGTGCCCGGGGGAGCCCGGATACGCAGTATTTT
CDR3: CASSARGSPDTQYF

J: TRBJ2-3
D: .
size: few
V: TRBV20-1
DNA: TGCAGTGCGCCCACCGGAGGAGCCGGCACAGATACGCAGTATTTT
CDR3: CSAPTGGAGTDTQYF